This T cell receptor (beta chain) was observed in a study of cytomegalovirus exposure and HLA in healthy donors. Whole-study results and caveats: By a later analysis, the bulk of CMV-associated TCR beta chains appeared HLA-restricted.

Sampled while nominally healthy, donors likely had unrecorded immune exposures. The PCR ran on 60 Vbeta and 13 Jbeta primers. Clones were sequenced by immunoSEQ multiplex PCR, and TCRdb holds only the in-frame ones, with some missing. The sample carries 150,000 or so clones, around 75% recorded once. As for this clone: The target antigen is unknown.

This CDR3 has 16 amino acids. After removal of 5 bases from V and 0 bases from J, the junction contained 4 bases not matched to a gene. The germline V gene has CDR1 SEHNR and CDR2 FQNEAQ (reference sequence). The sequence came from a man aged 30 to 39 in good health and CMV-seropositive. V is TRBV7-9 and J is TRBJ1-5, with 10 bases aligning to TRBD1. The sample taken for sequencing was PBMCs. The DNA of the CDR3 is TGTGCCAGCAGCCCCGGACAGGGGGGTAGCAATCAGCCCCAGCATTTT. Protein sequence: CASSPGQGGSNQPQHF. Filled out from reference TRBV7-9 and TRBJ1-5, the complete variable domain reads DTGVSQNPRHKITKRGQNVTFRCDPISEHNRLYWYRQTLGQGPEFLTYFQNEAQLEKSRLLSDRFSAERPKGSFSTLEIQRTEQGDSAMYLCASSPGQGGSNQPQHFGDGTRLSIL.